Each of the 6 T cell receptor beta chains below was sequenced from the same sample in a study of blood T cell repertoires in COVID-19. Method: immunoSEQ multiplex PCR; TCRdb's copy keeps in-frame clones and lacks some. In the table there are some 150,000 clones, under 90% of which are singletons. Sequences were obtained from peripheral blood. These receptors were taken from a man between 60 and 75 years old with acute or convalescent COVID-19.

V gene TRBV7-2 combines with J gene TRBJ2-5; no firm D call. The germline V and J ends were trimmed by 5 bases and 5 bases, with 9 bases remaining between them. The CDR3 spans 12 residues. CDR1 SGHTA and CDR2 FQGNSA come from the germline V gene. The CDR3 DNA follows: TGTGCCAGCAGCCGGAGCCGGGAGACCCAGTACTTC. This codes for CASSRSRETQYF. The full variable domain, with the rest looked up from reference TRBV7-2 and TRBJ2-5, is GAGVSQSPSNKVTEKGKDVELRCDPISGHTALYWYRQSLGQGLEFLIYFQGNSAPDKSGLPSDRFSAERTGGSVSTLTIQRTQQEDSAVYLCASSRSRETQYFGPGTRLLVL.

V usage is TRBV25-1 and J usage is TRBJ1-2; 7 nucleotides line up with TRBD1. Germline V gene sequence: CDR1 MGHDK, CDR2 SYGVNS. The CDR3 extends over 12 amino acids. V trimming: 10 bases; J trimming: 3 bases; junction bases outside the gene matches: 5. CDR3 sequence: CANSQGDYGYTF. The DNA for the CDR3 is TGTGCCAACTCTCAGGGGGACTATGGCTACACCTTC.

This sequence joins TRBV7-3 and TRBJ2-5; 11 bases map to TRBD2. The CDR3 is 17 amino acids. Germline V gives CDR1 SGHTA, CDR2 FQGTGA. The trim removed 4 bases at V and 5 bases at J, leaving 12 bases unmatched. The CDR3 is CASSSGSGRANPETQYF. CDR3 in DNA: TGTGCCAGCAGCTCTGGTAGCGGGAGGGCCAATCCCGAGACCCAGTACTTC.

This clone was detected only a few times. The V gene is TRBV7-6, the J gene TRBJ2-5, with 7 bases identical to TRBD1. The CDR3 has 15 amino acids. V was pared by 3 bases and J by 2 bases, with 6 bases of the junction left unmatched. Germline V lookup: CDR1 SGHVS, CDR2 FNYEAQ. DNA for the CDR3: TGTGCCAGCAGCTTTACACCGGGACAGCAAGAGACCCAGTACTTC. Its translation is CASSFTPGQQETQYF. The full variable domain, with the rest looked up from reference TRBV7-6 and TRBJ2-5, is GAGVSQSPRYKVTKRGQDVALRCDPISGHVSLYWYRQALGQGPEFLTYFNYEAQQDKSGLPNDRFSAERPEGSISTLTIQRTEQRDSAMYRCASSFTPGQQETQYFGPGTRLLVL.

In its sample, this clone was seen a few times. The chain links TRBV28 to TRBJ1-2; no firm D call. The CDR3 totals 16 residues. The germline V gene encodes CDR1 MDHEN and CDR2 SYDVKM. Trimming removed 7 bases at V and 2 bases at J, with 20 bases between. CDR3 amino acids: CASTMRSGSENYGYTF. In DNA form, the CDR3 reads TGTGCCAGCACCATGAGATCCGGCAGCGAAAACTATGGCTACACCTTC.

The chain has TRBV6-5 and TRBJ1-4; D is undetermined. The CDR3 covers 14 residues. The V end was cut by 4 bases, the J end by 4 bases, with 10 bases between. Per germline, CDR1 MNHEY and CDR2 SVGAGI. CDR3 in amino acids: CASSSGSINEKLFF. CDR3 nucleotide sequence: TGTGCCAGCAGTTCTGGGAGTATTAATGAAAAACTGTTTTTT.